Listed below are T cell receptor beta chains from one sample, sequenced in a study of CD8 T cell repertoires and HIV-1 epitope variants. The antigens for these receptors are not known. Generated by immunoSEQ multiplex PCR, the TCRdb table keeps only in-frame clones and is missing some. This table has about 4,600 clones, about 68% appearing once. Sample: cultured CD8+ T cells derived from PBMCs. These receptors originate from a male donor with HIV. Each CDR3 is given with its conserved first and last residue. A D gene is named only where the DNA matches it firmly. Some rows mark clone size as missing; the rest say once, few, many or name a class of expanded clone.

cdr3_nt cdr3_aa v_call d_call j_call clone_size
TGTGCCAGCAGCTTAGGAACAGGGTTAGATGGCTACACCTTC CASSLGTGLDGYTF TRBV7-9 - TRBJ1-2 -
TGTGCCAGCAGCCCCTCCGACACTTACACTGAAGCTTTCTTT CASSPSDTYTEAFF TRBV27 - TRBJ1-1 medium-sized
TGTGCCATCAAAAGGACAGAGGAGAACACCGGGGAGCTGTTTTTT CAIKRTEENTGELFF TRBV10-3 - TRBJ2-2 -
TGTGCCAGCAGTCCCCTAAGTTACAATGAGCAGTTCTTC CASSPLSYNEQFF TRBV27 - TRBJ2-1 few
TGTGCCAGCAGCTTCCAGGGGGCTGATCAGCCCCAGCATTTT CASSFQGADQPQHF TRBV5-5 TRBD1 TRBJ1-5 -
TGTGCCAGCAGTTACGGGGGCAGGGGTTATGATGAGCAGTTCTTC CASSYGGRGYDEQFF TRBV6-9 - TRBJ2-1 -
TGCAGCGTTGAAGGTGTAGGCCACCACGAGCAGTACTTC CSVEGVGHHEQYF TRBV29-1 - TRBJ2-7 -
TGTGCCAGCAGCCAAGAAGGGACGGGGCCCTACGAGCAGTACTTC CASSQEGTGPYEQYF TRBV4-2 - TRBJ2-7 few
TGTGCCAGCAGTTTATTGGTCACGAACACTGAAGCTTTCTTT CASSLLVTNTEAFF TRBV28 - TRBJ1-1 few
TGTGCCAGCAGTGAAGGGACAGGGACCTACGAGCAGTACTTC CASSEGTGTYEQYF TRBV2 TRBD1 TRBJ2-7 medium-sized
TGTGCCAGCAGCTCTAGCTTCTGGACTAGCGTAAACAATGAGCAGTTCTTC CASSSSFWTSVNNEQFF TRBV7-8 TRBD2 TRBJ2-1 -
TGTGCCAGCAGTTTAGGAGGGCAGGGCGGAGAGACCCAGTACTTC CASSLGGQGGETQYF TRBV27 - TRBJ2-5 -
TGTGCCAGCAGTTACCTGGGTGACGCAGATACGCAGTATTTT CASSYLGDADTQYF TRBV6-5 - TRBJ2-3 -
TGTGCCAGTAGAAAACTCGGGGGATCGTACGATGGCTACACCTTC CASRKLGGSYDGYTF TRBV19 - TRBJ1-2 -
TGTGCCAGCAGTTTAATCAGGGCTGGCTACACCTTC CASSLIRAGYTF TRBV28 - TRBJ1-2 -
TGTGCCAGCAGCGATCCCGGGACAGGGGTCCTCGGTGCCTTC CASSDPGTGVLGAF TRBV5-3 TRBD1 TRBJ1-2 -
TGTGCCAGCAGTTCCGGGACAGGGTCGTACAATGAGCAGTTCTTC CASSSGTGSYNEQFF TRBV5-6 TRBD1 TRBJ2-1 -
TGTGCCAGCAGCTTAGCGGGACAGGGCTCCTACAATGAGCAGTTCTTC CASSLAGQGSYNEQFF TRBV7-8 TRBD1 TRBJ2-1 large
TGTGCCAGCAGCCGAGAGGATGTCCGACTAGCGGGAGTAGAGACCCAGTACTTC CASSREDVRLAGVETQYF TRBV2 TRBD2 TRBJ2-5 -
TGTGCCAGCAGCTTGGGACAGGCGGGTCTGGTGACCCAGTACTTC CASSLGQAGLVTQYF TRBV7-2 TRBD1 TRBJ2-5 -
TGTGCCAGCAGCTTAGAACAGGGTTGGGAAGATACGCAGTATTTT CASSLEQGWEDTQYF TRBV7-9 - TRBJ2-3 -
TGTGCCAGCAGTGGACTAGCGGGGGACCTACAAGAGACCCAGTACTTC CASSGLAGDLQETQYF TRBV6-1 TRBD2 TRBJ2-5 -
TGTGCCAGTAGTATAGGACCAGGGCCCTACGAGCAGTACTTC CASSIGPGPYEQYF TRBV19 - TRBJ2-7 -
TGTGCCAGCAGTCCGGAAGCGGGAGTAAGCGAGCAGTACTTC CASSPEAGVSEQYF TRBV28 TRBD2 TRBJ2-7 few
TGTGCCAGCAGCTTGACGCGGGAAATGGTCACCGGGGAGCTGTTTTTT CASSLTREMVTGELFF TRBV5-5 - TRBJ2-2 -
TGTGCCATCAGTGGGGTCGGGAATACCTACGAGCAGTACTTC CAISGVGNTYEQYF TRBV10-3 - TRBJ2-7 -
TGTGCCAGCAGCTTAGACGGACAGGGGCCGGGAAACACCATATATTTT CASSLDGQGPGNTIYF TRBV11-2 TRBD1 TRBJ1-3 few
TGTGCCAGCAGTGAAGTTGGAGGGGATATCGCTGAAGCTTTCTTT CASSEVGGDIAEAFF TRBV6-1 - TRBJ1-1 -
TGTGCCAGCAGCTTAACCTCAGGGACTTTCGCCTACGAGCAGTACTTC CASSLTSGTFAYEQYF TRBV27 - TRBJ2-7 large
TGTGCCAGCAGCCAAACCGGAGGGTCTGGCATGAACACTGAAGCTTTCTTT CASSQTGGSGMNTEAFF TRBV13 - TRBJ1-1 -
TGTGCCAGCAGTAATACCGGGACAGGGACCTACGAGCAGTACTTC CASSNTGTGTYEQYF TRBV5-4 TRBD1 TRBJ2-7 -
TGTGCCAGCTCACCATGGGAGGCACTAGCGGGGCCTAGCACAGATACGCAGTATTTT CASSPWEALAGPSTDTQYF TRBV18 TRBD2 TRBJ2-3 -
TGTGCCAGCAGTTTTGCGGGGGCGCCGAGCTCCTACAATGAGCAGTTCTTC CASSFAGAPSSYNEQFF TRBV27 - TRBJ2-1 -
TGCGCCAGCAGTGAGATAGGACTAGCGGGCGATACGCAGTATTTT CASSEIGLAGDTQYF TRBV10-2 TRBD2 TRBJ2-3 -
TGTGCCAGCAGGCTAGAAGCGAACACCGGGGAGCTGTTTTTT CASRLEANTGELFF TRBV14 - TRBJ2-2 medium-sized
TGTGCCAGCAGCCGGTGGGACACCCCCAATGAGCAGTTCTTC CASSRWDTPNEQFF TRBV7-4 - TRBJ2-1 -
TGTGCCAGCGGGAGCACTAATGAAAAACTGTTTTTT CASGSTNEKLFF TRBV2 - TRBJ1-4 few
TGTGCCAGCTTCGAGCTGACCAACTATGGCTACACCTTC CASFELTNYGYTF TRBV2 - TRBJ1-2 few
TGTGCCAGCAGCCAAGATCGGGGGCAGTTCGGCGCTGAAGCTTTCTTT CASSQDRGQFGAEAFF TRBV4-2 - TRBJ1-1 -
TGTGCCAGCAGCCTCGGGGGGAACACTGAAGCTTTCTTT CASSLGGNTEAFF TRBV11-3 - TRBJ1-1 few
TGTGCCAGCAGCTTAGAAGCCGGGCTCGCCTACGAGCAGTACTTC CASSLEAGLAYEQYF TRBV11-2 - TRBJ2-7 -
TGCGCCAGCAGCTTAGAGGGAACCGGGGAGCTGTTTTTT CASSLEGTGELFF TRBV5-1 - TRBJ2-2 -
TGTGCCAGCAGCCCCGGTGGGGCTAACTATGGCTACACCTTC CASSPGGANYGYTF TRBV7-3 - TRBJ1-2 -
TGTGCCAGCGACCAAGGCGGGGAGCTGTTTTTT CASDQGGELFF TRBV2 - TRBJ2-2 -
TGTGCCAGCAGTTTAAGGGGACATTACATTAATTCGGATGAAAAACTGTTTTTT CASSLRGHYINSDEKLFF TRBV28 - TRBJ1-4 -
TGTGCCAGCAGCTTATGGGGGGCAGGCTACGAGCAGTACTTC CASSLWGAGYEQYF TRBV7-6 - TRBJ2-7 -
TGTGCCAGCAGCCCGGACAGGGTACCTAATGAAAAACTGTTTTTT CASSPDRVPNEKLFF TRBV5-5 TRBD1 TRBJ1-4 -
TGTGCCAGCAGCCGCCAGGGGGTCACCCTCCACTTT CASSRQGVTLHF TRBV27 TRBD1 TRBJ1-6 -
TGTGCCAGTAGTATAGTCCCGGACTCCTACGAGCAGTACTTC CASSIVPDSYEQYF TRBV19 - TRBJ2-7 -
TGCGCCAGCAGCCCGATGGGACTAGCGGGCAATGAGCAGTTCTTC CASSPMGLAGNEQFF TRBV4-1 TRBD2 TRBJ2-1 few
TGCGCCAGCAGCGATACTAGCGGGAGTTACGAGCAGTACTTC CASSDTSGSYEQYF TRBV5-1 TRBD2 TRBJ2-7 -
TGTGCCAGTCGTAGGGACTCCAACACCGGGGAGCTGTTTTTT CASRRDSNTGELFF TRBV7-8 - TRBJ2-2 few
TGTGCCAGTATGTCGGGGGTCGACTACGAGCAGTACTTC CASMSGVDYEQYF TRBV19 - TRBJ2-7 -
TGTGCCAGCAGCCTCCTTCGATTTAACACTGAAGCTTTCTTT CASSLLRFNTEAFF TRBV28 - TRBJ1-1 -
TGTGCCTGGAGTTTGGGGACCTATGGCTACACCTTC CAWSLGTYGYTF TRBV30 - TRBJ1-2 -
TGTGCCAGCAGCTTAGAACTAGCGGGCGCCGGGGAGCTGTTTTTT CASSLELAGAGELFF TRBV5-6 TRBD2 TRBJ2-2 -
TGTGCCAGCAGTTTAGGGACAGTGAACACCGGGGAGCTGTTTTTT CASSLGTVNTGELFF TRBV28 TRBD1 TRBJ2-2 -